Listed below are T cell receptor beta chains from one sample, sequenced in a study of spatial heterogeneity in lung cancer. TCRdb itself ran the 5' RACE reads through MiXCR, one entry per CDR3 protein. The sample includes about 13,000 distinct CDR3 sequences, 2.5% to 3.5% of them seen just once. Specimen: lung tumor tissue, collected at surgery. All receptors come from a male donor with early-stage non-small cell lung cancer. Both conserved end residues are part of each CDR3. The order of the fields is CDR3 length, V gene, J gene, CDR3 protein.

len: 16; v_gene: TRBV6-2/TRBV6-3; j_gene: TRBJ2-1; CDR3aa: CASSFLGVISYNEQFF
len: 15; v_gene: TRBV7-9; j_gene: TRBJ2-1; CDR3aa: CASSLAVSSYNEQFF
len: 13; v_gene: TRBV12-3/TRBV12-4; j_gene: TRBJ1-6; CDR3aa: CASSLAANSPLHF
len: 13; v_gene: TRBV29-1; j_gene: TRBJ1-2; CDR3aa: CSVWGQTNYGYTF
len: 20; v_gene: TRBV11-2; j_gene: TRBJ1-2; CDR3aa: CASSLDRRGRSPPLNYGYTF
len: 15; v_gene: TRBV7-8; j_gene: TRBJ1-5; CDR3aa: CASSPAGPRNQPQHF
len: 15; v_gene: TRBV7-8; j_gene: TRBJ2-4; CDR3aa: CASSLNGGAANIQYF
len: 13; v_gene: TRBV18; j_gene: TRBJ2-7; CDR3aa: CASSPDRTYEQYF
len: 16; v_gene: TRBV7-2; j_gene: TRBJ2-5; CDR3aa: CASTRGAGGVQETQYF
len: 17; v_gene: TRBV27; j_gene: TRBJ2-7; CDR3aa: CASTSILAGRGRAEQYF
len: 15; v_gene: TRBV7-3; j_gene: TRBJ2-3; CDR3aa: CASSAQTRLADTQYF
len: 19; v_gene: TRBV7-8; j_gene: TRBJ2-1; CDR3aa: CASSLRDRGRGGGFNEQFF
len: 14; v_gene: TRBV11-3; j_gene: TRBJ2-5; CDR3aa: CASSLRWRQETQYF
len: 13; v_gene: TRBV20-1; j_gene: TRBJ2-3; CDR3aa: CSAAQAGTDTQYF
len: 13; v_gene: TRBV6-2/TRBV6-3; j_gene: TRBJ1-2; CDR3aa: CASRQPGFYGYTF
len: 13; v_gene: TRBV10-2; j_gene: TRBJ2-2; CDR3aa: CASSETAAGELFF
len: 18; v_gene: TRBV7-2; j_gene: TRBJ2-1; CDR3aa: CASSLVPSGGPAYNEQFF
len: 13; v_gene: TRBV6-2/TRBV6-3; j_gene: TRBJ2-1; CDR3aa: CASSGSDRNEQFF
len: 14; v_gene: TRBV19; j_gene: TRBJ2-3; CDR3aa: CASSTGYRSDTQYF
len: 13; v_gene: TRBV6-5; j_gene: TRBJ2-5; CDR3aa: CASSPGQGLTQYF
len: 10; v_gene: TRBV29-1; j_gene: TRBJ2-1; CDR3aa: CSVGDVGQFF
len: 13; v_gene: TRBV27; j_gene: TRBJ1-1; CDR3aa: CASSFISGTEAFF